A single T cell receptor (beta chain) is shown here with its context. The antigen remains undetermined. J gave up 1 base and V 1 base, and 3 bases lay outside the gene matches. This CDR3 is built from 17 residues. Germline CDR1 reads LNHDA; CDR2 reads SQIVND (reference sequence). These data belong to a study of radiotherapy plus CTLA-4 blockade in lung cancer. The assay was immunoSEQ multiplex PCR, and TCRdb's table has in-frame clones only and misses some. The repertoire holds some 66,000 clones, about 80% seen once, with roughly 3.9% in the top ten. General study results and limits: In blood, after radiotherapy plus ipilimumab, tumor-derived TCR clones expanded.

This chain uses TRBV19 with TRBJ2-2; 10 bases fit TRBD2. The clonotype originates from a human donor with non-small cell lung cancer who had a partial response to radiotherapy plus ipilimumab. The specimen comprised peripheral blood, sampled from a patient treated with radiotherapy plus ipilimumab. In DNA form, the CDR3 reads TGTGCCAGTAGTATAGCTCGGACTAGCGGGAACACCGGGGAGCTGTTTTTT. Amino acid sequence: CASSIARTSGNTGELFF.